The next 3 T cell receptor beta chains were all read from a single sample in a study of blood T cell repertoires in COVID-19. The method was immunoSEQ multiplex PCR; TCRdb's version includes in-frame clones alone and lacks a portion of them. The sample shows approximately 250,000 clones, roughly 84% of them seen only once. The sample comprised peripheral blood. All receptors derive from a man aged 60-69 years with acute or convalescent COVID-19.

The CDR3 protein is CASSLSRLYEQFF. CDR3 DNA sequence: TGTGCCAGCAGTTTATCGAGACTCTATGAGCAGTTCTTC. The chain couples TRBV27 to TRBJ2-1; D is ambiguous. Germline V lookup: CDR1 MNHEY, CDR2 SMNVEV (reference sequence). This CDR3 has 13 residues. The V and J ends lost 0 bases and 8 bases respectively, with 8 bases between them.

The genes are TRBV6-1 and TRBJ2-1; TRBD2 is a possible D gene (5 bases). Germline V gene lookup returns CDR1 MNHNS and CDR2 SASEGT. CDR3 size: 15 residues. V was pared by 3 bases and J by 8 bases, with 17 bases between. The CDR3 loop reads CASSDSGSSVYEQFF. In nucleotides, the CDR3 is TGTGCCAGCAGTGATTCCGGTAGTAGCGTATATGAGCAGTTCTTC.

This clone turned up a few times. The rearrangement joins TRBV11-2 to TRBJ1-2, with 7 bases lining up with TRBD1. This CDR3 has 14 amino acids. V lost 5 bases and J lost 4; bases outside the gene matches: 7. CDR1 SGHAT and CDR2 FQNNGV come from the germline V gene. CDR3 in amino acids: CASSTGAEGYGYTF. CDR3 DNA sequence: TGTGCCAGCAGCACAGGGGCAGAGGGCTATGGCTACACCTTC.